Detailed here is one T cell receptor (beta chain). Its antigen remains unknown. Unmatched junction bases numbered 4, after V lost 3 bases and J lost 0 bases. The CDR3 runs to 15 residues. Per the germline V gene, CDR1 is LNHDA and CDR2 is SQIVND (reference sequence). This entry is derived from a study of cytomegalovirus exposure and HLA in healthy donors. Notes on the study in general: Analyses of presence and absence presupposed an approximately uniform sequencing depth across donors.

The PCR contained 60 Vbeta and 13 Jbeta primers. TCRdb keeps only in-frame clones here, not all; method: immunoSEQ multiplex PCR. Altogether around 220,000 clones are present, under 80% being singletons, with the ten largest covering 0.22%. The rearrangement uses TRBV19 and TRBJ2-5; 7 bases match TRBD2. This clonotype was sampled from a girl aged 2 to 10 in good health and CMV-seronegative. The sequencing input was PBMCs. CDR3 in amino acids: CASSIQRGDQETQYF. CDR3 nucleotide sequence: TGTGCCAGTAGTATCCAACGGGGGGACCAAGAGACCCAGTACTTC.